This T cell receptor (beta chain) derives from a study of T cell clonality in common variable immunodeficiency (dated by TCRdb to the mid-2010s). For sequencing, equivalent amounts of genomic DNA were input from CVID and control samples. For every sample, a 60 bp segment covering the rearranged TCRbeta CDR3 region was amplified and then sequenced. TCRbeta amplification used the immunoSEQ assay, a bias-corrected multiplex PCR with high-throughput sequencing. As for how the authors treated the data: Every unique nucleotide sequence was considered a clone and was annotated with V, D and J genes, copy number and frequency. Sequences were labeled productive if in frame, and non-productive if out of frame or containing stop codons. Clonality was calculated from Shannon's entropy as previously described. The predicted amino acid sequences of productive clones were used to derive mean CDR3 Kyte-Doolittle hydropathy. Scaled V gene usage was hierarchically clustered using Manhattan distance and complete linkage with the R hclust function. To assess clone sharing by CDR3 amino acid sequence, 12 repertoires per group were resampled over 100 rounds. The repertoires were searched for more than 65 published EBV-specific and some 240 published CMV-specific TCRbeta sequences. Two CVID samples yielding fewer than 10,000 sequences were excluded from analysis, leaving approximately 46 CVID repertoires. Drawn from immuneACCESS, this table holds only the in-frame rearrangements with V and J called that TCRdb kept. Clones are partly lost; checked studies trace under half to an unresolved V gene and leave the rest unexplained. V, J and clone size reflect that table, while D and trimming were determined from the DNA. The sample counts approximately 56,000 clones, each observed more than once. Jointly, the top ten make up just over 2% of the sample.

Ten or more counts support this clone. This clone's antigen is unknown. The CDR3 end is not reached by the read, which stops 3 residues before it; the germline J gene fills it in. This specimen includes other DNA sequences encoding the same CDR3. From a lookup of the germline V gene (reference sequence), CDR1 and CDR2 are DFQATT and SNEGSKA. From cysteine to phenylalanine, the CDR3 is 15 amino acids long. The DNA covers only part of the CDR3, 36 bases in frame from base 1. V loses 0 bases, J loses 4 bases, and the germline ends lie 13 bases apart. Broad study findings and their caveats: It was noted by the authors that sequencing of the repertoires of T cell subpopulations would be needed to clarify the cause of the increased clonality in CVID. Fewer deletions and N-nucleotide insertions were reportedly observed in CVID TCRbeta sequences, and highly modified clones with 13 or more V deletions were reportedly absent from CVID TCRbeta sequences. Even though DNA input was equal, the average per sample came to 75,000 to 95,000 unique sequences for controls compared with about 31,547 for CVID samples. CVID subjects shared fewer TCRbeta clones with each other than healthy controls did (p < 0.0001). Compared with healthy controls, CVID subjects showed increased TCRbeta clonality (t-test p = 0.018), a feature most characteristic of about a third of subjects. Correlations of repertoire features with clinical complications were constrained by heterogeneity among patients within the CVID cohort.

Predominantly Caucasian heritage was noted among both the CVID patients and the healthy controls. Heparinized peripheral whole blood samples of roughly 5 to 9 ml were obtained from each donor. TCRbeta CDR3 repertoires were sequenced from genomic DNA of adults with common variable immune deficiency (CVID) and healthy adult controls. The control group was made up of around 22 healthy adult volunteers (about ten male and about twelve female) whose ages ranged from about 20 to 66 years, with a mean age of around 30. To isolate peripheral blood mononuclear cells, diluted blood was subjected to density centrifugation over Hypaque 1077 or Ficoll-Paque. Unsorted mononuclear cells served as the source of genomic DNA, which was extracted either by Qiagen column purification or by a centrifugation-based method.

The TCR originated in a person between 18 and 75 years old in good health. The rearranged segments are TRBV20-1 and TRBJ1-3, and perhaps TRBD1 as D gene, on 5 matching bases. Sequences were obtained from peripheral blood mononuclear cells. The CDR3 amino acid sequence is: CSARDAQGIGNTIYF. The DNA read from the CDR3 is TGCAGTGCTAGAGATGCTCAGGGAATAGGAAACACC.